The rows below give T cell receptor beta chains drawn from one sample of a study of shared clonotypes between healthy human individuals. Some clones are missing from TCRdb's copy, which holds only in-frame ones; the method was immunoSEQ multiplex PCR. The data contain about a million clones, more than 75% of them seen just once; the ten biggest clones take up approximately 1.5%. Sequencing was performed on memory CD4+ T cells sorted from blood. These receptor sequences come from a man between 18 and 35 years old in good health. Each CDR3 is given with its conserved first and last residue. A D gene is named only where the DNA matches it firmly. The size of a clone is reported for some rows only, either as once, few or many, or as a class for expanded clones.

TRBV6-1,once,TRBD2,TRBJ2-1,TGTGCCAGCAGTGACCAGCGGGACCCCTTATTCTTC,CASSDQRDPLFF
TRBV28,NA,TRBD1,TRBJ1-2,TGTGCCAGCGTAACAGGGGGGAGCTATGGCTACACCTTC,CASVTGGSYGYTF
TRBV6-1,NA,TRBD1,TRBJ1-2,TGTGCCAGCAGTGACGTGACAGGGGGCTATGGCTACACCTTC,CASSDVTGGYGYTF
TRBV6-9,NA,NA,TRBJ2-7,TGTGCCAGCAGTTATTCGGGCGGGAAAGATGTGATCGAGCAGTACTTC,CASSYSGGKDVIEQYF
TRBV30,NA,NA,TRBJ2-1,TGTGCCTGGAGTCACTCTAGCTCCTACAATGAGCAGTTCTTC,CAWSHSSSYNEQFF
TRBV18,NA,TRBD2,TRBJ2-3,TGTGCCAGCTCACCGTCAGCGGGAGGAGGCTGGGCAGATACGCAGTATTTT,CASSPSAGGGWADTQYF
TRBV28,NA,TRBD2,TRBJ2-5,TGTGCCAGCAGTACTAGCGGGCCAGGGCAAGAGACCCAGTACTTC,CASSTSGPGQETQYF
TRBV10-1,NA,NA,TRBJ1-1,TGCGCCAGCAGTGAAAGCCAGGGAGGGACTGAAGCTTTCTTT,CASSESQGGTEAFF
TRBV5-1,NA,NA,TRBJ2-3,TGCGCCAGCAGCCCGAGTCTGGGCGGGAGCACAGATACGCAGTATTTT,CASSPSLGGSTDTQYF
TRBV5-1,few,NA,TRBJ2-7,TGCGCCAGCAGCTTAGTGGGGGGGCAGAGGAACGAGCAGTACTTC,CASSLVGGQRNEQYF
TRBV30,NA,NA,TRBJ1-6,TGTGCCTGGCTACAGGGATATTCACCCCTCCACTTT,CAWLQGYSPLHF
TRBV11-2,NA,TRBD1,TRBJ2-2,TGTGCCAGCAGCCGACCGGGACAGACAAACACCGGGGAGCTGTTTTTT,CASSRPGQTNTGELFF
TRBV5-1,few,NA,TRBJ1-1,TGCGCCAGCAGCTTGCAGGAATTAGATGAAGCTTTCTTT,CASSLQELDEAFF
TRBV30,NA,TRBD1,TRBJ2-3,TGTGCCTGGATCCCGGGGCAGGGGGCTAGAGATACGCAGTATTTT,CAWIPGQGARDTQYF
TRBV19,NA,TRBD2,TRBJ2-7,TGTGCCAGTAGTATTGGGGGAGGGTCCTACGAGCAGTACTTC,CASSIGGGSYEQYF
TRBV5-6,NA,NA,TRBJ1-5,TGTGCCAGCAGCTTGTGGGGGGGCAATCAGCCCCAGCATTTT,CASSLWGGNQPQHF
TRBV6-1,NA,TRBD1,TRBJ1-2,TGTGCCAGCAGCCACAGGGGGGACTATGGCTACACCTTC,CASSHRGDYGYTF
TRBV5-6,NA,TRBD2,TRBJ2-2,TGTGCCAGCTGTCAGCTAGCGGGAGGGCCGGGCACCGGGGAGCTGTTTTTT,CASCQLAGGPGTGELFF
TRBV6-6,NA,TRBD1,TRBJ2-5,TGTGCCAGCAGTACTCTCAGGGGGAAGCAAGAGACCCAGTACTTC,CASSTLRGKQETQYF
TRBV29-1,NA,NA,TRBJ1-2,TGCAGCGCCTCATACACCTATGGCTACACCTTC,CSASYTYGYTF
TRBV11-2,NA,NA,TRBJ2-7,TGTGCCAGCAGCTCGGGACTTTTCGCCTACGAGCAGTACTTC,CASSSGLFAYEQYF
TRBV30,NA,NA,TRBJ2-3,TGTGCCTGGACCCAGGGGGGTTTGGGTACGCAGTATTTT,CAWTQGGLGTQYF
TRBV5-1,NA,NA,TRBJ2-1,TGCGCCAGCAGCTTGGAGGCTAGACAGGAGCAGTTCTTC,CASSLEARQEQFF
TRBV6-5,NA,NA,TRBJ2-3,TGTGCCAGCAGGGGGCTAGATACGCAGTATTTT,CASRGLDTQYF
TRBV7-8,NA,TRBD1,TRBJ2-6,TGTGCCAGCAGTCCTGGACAGGGGGCCACCTCTGGGGCCAACGTCCTGACTTTC,CASSPGQGATSGANVLTF
TRBV5-1,few,NA,TRBJ1-2,TGCGCCACCTCCCAAGGGAACGTCTATGGCTACACCTTC,CATSQGNVYGYTF
TRBV5-4,NA,TRBD1,TRBJ2-3,TGTGCCAGCAGCGACGGACAGGGTCCAGATACGCAGTATTTT,CASSDGQGPDTQYF